This note documents a single T cell receptor beta chain sequence. Its matching antigen is unknown. No infections or other immune events were documented during collection. Trimming stripped 1 base from V and 11 bases from J, with 17 bases between. The CDR3 is made up of 14 amino acids. CDR1 and CDR2 (germline): SGHTA, FQGNSA. The source of the sample is a study of identifying expanded T cells in peripheral blood. Study conclusions and caveats: Technical replicates showed roughly 1.2 changed clones; about 2 weeks approximately 15; four weeks 19. Roughly two-week clone count variance significantly increased as total template count grew.

The data were produced by immunoSEQ multiplex PCR, yet TCRdb's version contains in-frame clones alone and is incomplete. The data hold 51,000 or so clones, with 65% to 90% observed a single time. This TCR was recovered from a person aged 18 to 75 in good health. Sequencing used blood. The chain carries TRBV7-2 and TRBJ1-1; D is possibly TRBD1 (6 bases). CDR3 DNA: TGTGCCAGCAGCTTAGGTGGTGGGAGGACAGCGGCTTTCTTT. It yields the protein CASSLGGGRTAAFF.